A selection of T cell receptor beta chains follows, all from one sample in a study of blood T cell repertoires in COVID-19. The assay was immunoSEQ multiplex PCR, and TCRdb's table has in-frame clones only and misses some. The table records about 280,000 clones, about nine tenths of them present only once. Input material: PBMCs or T cells enriched from blood (not recorded which). Receptor source: a young woman with acute COVID-19. CDR3s leave out the opening cysteine and the closing phenylalanine or tryptophan.

V gene,CDR3 protein
TRBV5-8,ASFGRRNSYEQY
TRBV12-3/TRBV12-4,ASSRAGGYEQY
TRBV2,ASKGTGPLSGNTIY
TRBV6-6,ASHASGRLYEQY
TRBV27,ASSLWTGTPEKLF
TRBV27,ASSRLAGGYEQY
TRBV24-1,ATGTGSGYT
TRBV7-2,ASSLQGGGDGDTQY
TRBV27,ASRTASGLNQPQH
TRBV29-1,SVGGWDRDVYEQY
TRBV7-8,ASSLDVSWDRVSYEQY
TRBV4-3,ASSQDGGWGTFEQF
TRBV3-1/TRBV3-2,ASSQGSYGLRGNLH
TRBV28,ASSLGDREQY
TRBV7-9,ASSLSGTGGSPDTQY
TRBV5-1,ASSLGLSGNTIY
TRBV21-1,ASSKPLDSPGGPQPQH
TRBV10-1,ASSDPGQGTYEQY
TRBV5-1,ASSLTSGVGELF
TRBV24-1,ATSDGGAKNYGYT
TRBV7-9,ASSSPEGYNTIY
TRBV18,ASSSGGPGVSYEQY
TRBV28,ASSLNAGLISTDTQY